This TCR beta chain was captured by sequencing in a study of blood T cell repertoires in COVID-19. CDR3 length: 16 residues. In germline, CDR1 is SGDLS, CDR2 YYNGEE. V lost 1 base to trimming and J lost 0 bases; unmatched junction nucleotides: 3. TCRdb keeps only in-frame clones here, not all; method: immunoSEQ multiplex PCR. This sample has hundreds of thousands of clones, with 87% found just once. The receptor's source is a middle-aged man in a cohort exposed to, infected with or recovered from COVID-19 (not recorded which). Sequenced: PBMCs or T cells enriched from blood (not recorded which). The chain uses TRBV9 and TRBJ2-1; 8 bases align to TRBD2. The CDR3 coding sequence is TGTGCCAGCAGCGTATTGAGCGGGAGCTCCTACAATGAGCAGTTCTTC. Translation gives CASSVLSGSSYNEQFF.